The rows below give T cell receptor beta chains drawn from one sample of a study of pediatric ulcerative colitis. Clones were read by immunoSEQ multiplex PCR, and TCRdb kept only the in-frame ones, dropping some. Among more than 45,000 clones listed, about 87% were seen once. The sequencing sample was made of blood. The receptors shown here come from a boy between 10 and 17 years old who was a control in a study of pediatric ulcerative colitis. Both conserved end residues are part of each CDR3. Not all rows give a size; the values are once, few, many and, for expanded clones, a class.

v_call	clone_size	j_call	cdr3_aa
TRBV6-5	NA	TRBJ1-2	CASSSSSGGSYGYTF
TRBV5-8	NA	TRBJ1-2	CASSLRDRVMGYGYTF
TRBV19	NA	TRBJ1-5	CASSPFAGSNQPQHF
TRBV2	NA	TRBJ2-7	CASMRTESSYEQYF
TRBV7-3	NA	TRBJ1-2	CASSSTFGGELYGYTF
TRBV7-2	NA	TRBJ2-3	CASSFRVGGPPDTQYF
TRBV4-1	NA	TRBJ2-3	CASSQEVSGRPTQYF
TRBV7-3	NA	TRBJ1-1	CASSLLANTEAFF
TRBV15	NA	TRBJ1-2	CATSREAGSGYTF
TRBV11-2	NA	TRBJ2-3	CASSLDLTDTQYF
TRBV10-3	NA	TRBJ2-7	CAAKGQPSYEQYF
TRBV7-9	few	TRBJ2-1	CASSDRDSSYNEQFF
TRBV5-5	few	TRBJ1-5	CASSAGTGSYSNQPQHF
TRBV10-1	NA	TRBJ2-1	CASSVENEQFF
TRBV7-2	NA	TRBJ2-5	CASSSGAGETQYF
TRBV19	NA	TRBJ1-1	CASSAQLNTEAFF
TRBV9	NA	TRBJ2-1	CASSVTSTSYNEQFF
TRBV9	NA	TRBJ2-1	CASNNEQGTSSYNEQFF
TRBV27	NA	TRBJ2-3	CASSLSGQGFGTQYF
TRBV2	NA	TRBJ2-3	CASSSAATDTQYF
TRBV7-2	NA	TRBJ2-3	CASSLFPRGTDTQYF
TRBV6-1	NA	TRBJ2-1	CASSEASGRPYNEQFF
TRBV7-8	NA	TRBJ2-3	CASSIWTSGFTDTQYF
TRBV7-9	once	TRBJ2-1	CASSSGTGSTSSYNEQFF
TRBV18	NA	TRBJ1-2	CASSPGYTF
TRBV7-3	NA	TRBJ2-3	CASKPESAGGTQYF
TRBV5-8	once	TRBJ2-1	CASSTRPAGEVYNEQFF
TRBV10-3	NA	TRBJ2-5	CAISESQLQETQYF
TRBV7-3	NA	TRBJ2-3	CASSKSGTSTDTQYF
TRBV14	NA	TRBJ1-5	CASSRDSNQPQHF
TRBV15	NA	TRBJ1-1	CATSRDRAGGTTEAFF
TRBV30	few	TRBJ1-5	CAWSPPRQGHQPQHF
TRBV4-2	NA	TRBJ2-1	CASSPQRGGNNEQFF
TRBV9	NA	TRBJ1-4	CASRGTLRDNEKLFF
TRBV7-2	NA	TRBJ2-7	CASSASYEQYF
TRBV5-1	NA	TRBJ2-7	CASSALSGAIYEQYF
TRBV5-6	NA	TRBJ2-3	CASRTGNTDTQYF
TRBV6-6	NA	TRBJ1-5	CASNDRGSQPQHF
TRBV25-1	NA	TRBJ2-1	CASSEGTGNFNNEQFF
TRBV5-1	NA	TRBJ2-1	CASSLNSQGDEQFF
TRBV5-4	NA	TRBJ1-6	CASSPTGDNSPLHF
TRBV5-1	NA	TRBJ2-5	CASSLGLDSETQYF
TRBV5-3	NA	TRBJ1-2	CASSLFPTNYGYTF
TRBV27	NA	TRBJ2-3	CASSDAGTWGTDTQYF
TRBV18	NA	TRBJ2-1	CASSPTYNEQFF
TRBV19	NA	TRBJ2-7	CASRDRGSYEQYF
TRBV29-1	once	TRBJ2-5	CSVARGLGQETQYF
TRBV18	NA	TRBJ1-1	CASSPVPESTEAFF
TRBV7-6	NA	TRBJ1-4	CASSLYSGTTNEKLFF